This TCR beta chain was found in a study of shared clonotypes between healthy human individuals. All participating donors were Caucasian adults from Nashville, Tennessee. Genomic DNA belonging to each subset was distributed in equal measure over several immunoSEQ plates. TCRdb keeps only in-frame clones here, not all; method: immunoSEQ multiplex PCR. The sample includes a few hundred thousand clones, 96% of them seen just once. Overall study findings and caveats: The study found lower generation probabilities in non-shared clonotypes than in those shared by all four donors. Shared clonotypes: about 4.6% naive CD4, around 3.5% naive CD8, 2.3% memory CD4, approximately 0.4% memory CD8.

V was shortened by 6 bases and J by 6 bases, with 11 bases between the two germline ends. The V gene's germline CDR1 is DFQATT and CDR2 SNEGSKA (reference sequence). The CDR3 consists of 11 residues. For this clone: Antigen unknown.

The chain joins TRBV20-1 to TRBJ1-2; D possibly corresponds to TRBD1 (6 bases). Material for sequencing was memory CD8+ T cells sorted from blood. Stated subset: CD45RO+ cells pooled with CCR7-negative TemRA cells. This receptor was taken from a young man in good health. The CDR3 loop reads CSARPGDGYTF. The CDR3 DNA reads as TGCAGTGCCAGACCAGGGGATGGCTACACCTTC.